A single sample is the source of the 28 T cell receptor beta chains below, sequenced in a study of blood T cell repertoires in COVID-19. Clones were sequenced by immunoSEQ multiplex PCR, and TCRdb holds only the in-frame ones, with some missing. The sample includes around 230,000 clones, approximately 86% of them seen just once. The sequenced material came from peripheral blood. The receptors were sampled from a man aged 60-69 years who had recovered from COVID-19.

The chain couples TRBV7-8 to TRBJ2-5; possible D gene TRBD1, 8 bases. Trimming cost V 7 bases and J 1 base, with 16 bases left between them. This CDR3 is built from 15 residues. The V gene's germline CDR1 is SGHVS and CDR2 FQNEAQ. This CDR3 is CASNIQGGGQETQYF. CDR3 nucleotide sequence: TGTGCCAGCAACATACAGGGGGGGGGCCAAGAGACCCAGTACTTC.

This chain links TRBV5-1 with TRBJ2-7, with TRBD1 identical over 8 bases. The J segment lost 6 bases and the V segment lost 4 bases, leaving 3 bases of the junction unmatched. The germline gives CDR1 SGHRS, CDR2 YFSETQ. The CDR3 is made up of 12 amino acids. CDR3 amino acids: CASSRTGTEQYF. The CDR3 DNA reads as TGCGCCAGCAGCCGGACAGGGACCGAGCAGTACTTC.

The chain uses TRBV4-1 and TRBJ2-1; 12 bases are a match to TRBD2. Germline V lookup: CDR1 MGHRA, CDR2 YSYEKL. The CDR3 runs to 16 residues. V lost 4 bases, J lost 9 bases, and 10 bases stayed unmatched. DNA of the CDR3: TGCGCCAGCAGCCCCCGGACTAGCGGGGCGGCTTTTGAGCAGTTCTTC. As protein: CASSPRTSGAAFEQFF.

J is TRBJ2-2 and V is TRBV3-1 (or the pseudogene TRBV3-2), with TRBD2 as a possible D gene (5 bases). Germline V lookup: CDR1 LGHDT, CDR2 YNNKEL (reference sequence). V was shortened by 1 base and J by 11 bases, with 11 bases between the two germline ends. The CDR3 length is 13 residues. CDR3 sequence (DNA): TGTGCCAGCAGCCAAGGACTCGGAGGCGAGCTGTTTTTT. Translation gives CASSQGLGGELFF.

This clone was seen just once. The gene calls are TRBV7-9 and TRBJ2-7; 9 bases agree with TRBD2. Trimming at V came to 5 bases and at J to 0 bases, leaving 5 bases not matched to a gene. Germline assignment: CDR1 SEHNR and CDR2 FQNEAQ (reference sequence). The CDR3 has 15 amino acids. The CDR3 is CASSLSGRSSYEQYF. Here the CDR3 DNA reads TGTGCCAGCAGCCTGAGCGGGAGGAGCTCCTACGAGCAGTACTTC.

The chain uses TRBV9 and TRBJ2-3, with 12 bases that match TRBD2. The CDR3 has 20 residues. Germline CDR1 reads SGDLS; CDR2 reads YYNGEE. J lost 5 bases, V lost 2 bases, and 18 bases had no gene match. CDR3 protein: CASSVDVGQETSGGRDTQYF. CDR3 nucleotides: TGTGCCAGCAGCGTGGACGTCGGACAGGAGACTAGCGGGGGAAGAGATACGCAGTATTTT. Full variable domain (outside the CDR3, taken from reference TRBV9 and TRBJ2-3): DSGVTQTPKHLITATGQRVTLRCSPRSGDLSVYWYQQSLDQGLQFLIQYYNGEERAKGNILERFSAQQFPDLHSELNLSSLELGDSALYFCASSVDVGQETSGGRDTQYFGPGTRLTVL.

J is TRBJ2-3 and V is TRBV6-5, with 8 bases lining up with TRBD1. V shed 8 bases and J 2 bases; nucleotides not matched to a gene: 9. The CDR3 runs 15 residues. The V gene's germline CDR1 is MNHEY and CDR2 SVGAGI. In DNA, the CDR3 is TGTGCCAGCGGACCGGGACAGGTAGACACAGATACGCAGTATTTT. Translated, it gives CASGPGQVDTDTQYF.

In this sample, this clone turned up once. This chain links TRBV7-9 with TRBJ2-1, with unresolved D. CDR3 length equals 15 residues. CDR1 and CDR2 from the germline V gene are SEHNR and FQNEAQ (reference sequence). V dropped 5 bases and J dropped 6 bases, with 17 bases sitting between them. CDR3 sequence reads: CASSPSTPGGNEQFF. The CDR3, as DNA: TGTGCCAGCAGCCCCTCCACTCCGGGTGGCAATGAGCAGTTCTTC. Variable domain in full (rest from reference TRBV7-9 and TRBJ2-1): DTGVSQNPRHKITKRGQNVTFRCDPISEHNRLYWYRQTLGQGPEFLTYFQNEAQLEKSRLLSDRFSAERPKGSFSTLEIQRTEQGDSAMYLCASSPSTPGGNEQFFGPGTRLTVL.

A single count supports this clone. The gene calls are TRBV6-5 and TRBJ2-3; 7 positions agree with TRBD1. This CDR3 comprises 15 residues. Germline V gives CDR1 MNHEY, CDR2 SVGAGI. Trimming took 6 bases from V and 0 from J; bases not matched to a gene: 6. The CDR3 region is CASSIGQASTDTQYF. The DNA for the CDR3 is TGTGCCAGCAGCATTGGACAGGCTAGCACAGATACGCAGTATTTT.

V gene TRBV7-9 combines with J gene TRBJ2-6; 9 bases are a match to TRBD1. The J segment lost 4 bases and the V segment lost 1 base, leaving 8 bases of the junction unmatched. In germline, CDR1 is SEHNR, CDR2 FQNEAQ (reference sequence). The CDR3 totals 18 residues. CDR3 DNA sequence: TGTGCCAGCAGCTTAGGTGGGACAGGGAAGTACGGGGCCAACGTCCTGACTTTC. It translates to CASSLGGTGKYGANVLTF.

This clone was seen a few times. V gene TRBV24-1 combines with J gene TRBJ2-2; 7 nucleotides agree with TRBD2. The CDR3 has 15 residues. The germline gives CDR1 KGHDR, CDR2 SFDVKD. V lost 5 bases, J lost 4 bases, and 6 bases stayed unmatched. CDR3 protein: CATSGTGGFTGELFF. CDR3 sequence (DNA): TGTGCCACCAGTGGCACCGGGGGGTTCACCGGGGAGCTGTTTTTT.

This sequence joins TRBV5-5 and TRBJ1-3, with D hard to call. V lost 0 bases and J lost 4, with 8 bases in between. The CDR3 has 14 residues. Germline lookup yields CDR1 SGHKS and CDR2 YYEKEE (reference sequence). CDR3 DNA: TGTGCCAGCAGCTTGGCGGGGTACGGAAACACCATATATTTT. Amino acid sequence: CASSLAGYGNTIYF. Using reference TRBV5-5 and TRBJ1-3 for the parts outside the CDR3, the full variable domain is DAGVTQSPTHLIKTRGQQVTLRCSPISGHKSVSWYQQVLGQGPQFIFQYYEKEERGRGNFPDRFSARQFPNYSSELNVNALLLGDSALYLCASSLAGYGNTIYFGEGSWLTVV.

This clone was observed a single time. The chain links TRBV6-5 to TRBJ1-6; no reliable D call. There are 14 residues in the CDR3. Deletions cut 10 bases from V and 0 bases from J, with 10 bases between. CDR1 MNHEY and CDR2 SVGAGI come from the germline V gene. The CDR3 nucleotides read TGTGCCACTCGACGGAGCTCCTATAATTCACCCCTCCACTTT. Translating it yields CATRRSSYNSPLHF.

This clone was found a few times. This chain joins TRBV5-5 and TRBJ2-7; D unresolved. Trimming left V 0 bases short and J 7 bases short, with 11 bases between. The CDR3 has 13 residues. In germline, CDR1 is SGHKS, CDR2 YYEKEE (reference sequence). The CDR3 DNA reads TGTGCCAGCAGCTTGGGACGAGCGCGGGAGCAGTACTTC. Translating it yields CASSLGRAREQYF. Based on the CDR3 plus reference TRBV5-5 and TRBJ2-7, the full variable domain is DAGVTQSPTHLIKTRGQQVTLRCSPISGHKSVSWYQQVLGQGPQFIFQYYEKEERGRGNFPDRFSARQFPNYSSELNVNALLLGDSALYLCASSLGRAREQYFGPGTRLTVT.

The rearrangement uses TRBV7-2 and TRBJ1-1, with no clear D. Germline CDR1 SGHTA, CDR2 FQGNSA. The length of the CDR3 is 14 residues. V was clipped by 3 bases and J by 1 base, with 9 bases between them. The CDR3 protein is CASSFPTKNTEAFF. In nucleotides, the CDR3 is TGTGCCAGCAGCTTTCCTACGAAGAACACTGAAGCTTTCTTT.

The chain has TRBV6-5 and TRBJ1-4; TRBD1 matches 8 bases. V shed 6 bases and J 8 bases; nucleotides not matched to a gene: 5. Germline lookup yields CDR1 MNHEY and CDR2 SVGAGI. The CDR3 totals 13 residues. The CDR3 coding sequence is TGTGCCAGCAGACAGGGGGGGGTAGAAAAACTGTTTTTT. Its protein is CASRQGGVEKLFF.

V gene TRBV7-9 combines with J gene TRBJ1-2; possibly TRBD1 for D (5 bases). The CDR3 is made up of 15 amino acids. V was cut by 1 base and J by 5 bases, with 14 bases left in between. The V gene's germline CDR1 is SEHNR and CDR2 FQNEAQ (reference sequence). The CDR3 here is CASSLVSGREYGYTF. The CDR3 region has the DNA TGTGCCAGCAGCTTAGTTTCAGGGAGGGAGTATGGCTACACCTTC.

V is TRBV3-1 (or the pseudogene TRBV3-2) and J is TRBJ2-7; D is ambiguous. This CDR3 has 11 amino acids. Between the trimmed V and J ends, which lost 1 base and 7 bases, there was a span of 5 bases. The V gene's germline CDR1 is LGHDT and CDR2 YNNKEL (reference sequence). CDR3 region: CASSQALEQYF. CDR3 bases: TGTGCCAGCAGCCAAGCCCTGGAGCAGTACTTC.

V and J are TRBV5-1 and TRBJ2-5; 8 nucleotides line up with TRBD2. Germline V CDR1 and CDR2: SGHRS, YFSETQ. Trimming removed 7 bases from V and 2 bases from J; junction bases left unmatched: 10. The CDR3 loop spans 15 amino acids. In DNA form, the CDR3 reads TGCGCCAGCGCGCGATTAGCGGGGATTCAAGAGACCCAGTACTTC. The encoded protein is CASARLAGIQETQYF. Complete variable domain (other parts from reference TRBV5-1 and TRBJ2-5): KAGVTQTPRYLIKTRGQQVTLSCSPISGHRSVSWYQQTPGQGLQFLFEYFSETQRNKGNFPGRFSGRQFSNSRSEMNVSTLELGDSALYLCASARLAGIQETQYFGPGTRLLVL.

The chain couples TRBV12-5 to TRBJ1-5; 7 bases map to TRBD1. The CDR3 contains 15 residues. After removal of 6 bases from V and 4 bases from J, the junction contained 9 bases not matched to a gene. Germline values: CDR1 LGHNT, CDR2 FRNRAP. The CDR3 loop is CASGLTGSGNQPQHF. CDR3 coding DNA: TGTGCTAGTGGCTTGACAGGGAGCGGAAATCAGCCCCAGCATTTT. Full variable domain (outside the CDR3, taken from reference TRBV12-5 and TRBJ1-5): DARVTQTPRHKVTEMGQEVTMRCQPILGHNTVFWYRQTMMQGLELLAYFRNRAPLDDSGMPKDRFSAEMPDATLATLKIQPSEPRDSAVYFCASGLTGSGNQPQHFGDGTRLSIL.

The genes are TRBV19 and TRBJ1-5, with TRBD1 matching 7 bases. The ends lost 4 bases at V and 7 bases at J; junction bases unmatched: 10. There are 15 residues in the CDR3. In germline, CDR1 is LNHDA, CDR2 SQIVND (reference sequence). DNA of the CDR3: TGTGCCAGTAGTAGCGGACAGGCCCGAAACCAGCCCCAGCATTTT. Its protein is CASSSGQARNQPQHF.

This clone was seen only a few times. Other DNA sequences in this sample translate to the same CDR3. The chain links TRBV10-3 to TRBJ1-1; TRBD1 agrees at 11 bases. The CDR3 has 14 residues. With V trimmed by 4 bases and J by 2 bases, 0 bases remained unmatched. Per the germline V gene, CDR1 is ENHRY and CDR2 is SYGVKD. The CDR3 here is CAISGTGGNTEAFF. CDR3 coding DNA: TGTGCCATCAGTGGGACAGGGGGCAACACTGAAGCTTTCTTT.

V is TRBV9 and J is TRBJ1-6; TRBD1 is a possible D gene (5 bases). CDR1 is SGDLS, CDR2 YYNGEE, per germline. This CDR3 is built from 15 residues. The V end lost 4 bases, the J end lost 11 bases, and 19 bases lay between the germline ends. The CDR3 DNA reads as TGTGCCAGCAGCTGGGGGGGAGGTTTAAGGGCACCCCTCCACTTT. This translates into CASSWGGGLRAPLHF.

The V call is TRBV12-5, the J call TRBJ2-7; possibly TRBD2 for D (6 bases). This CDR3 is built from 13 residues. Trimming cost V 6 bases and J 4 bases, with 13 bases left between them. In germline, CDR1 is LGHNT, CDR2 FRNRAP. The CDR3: CASGLGGGYEQYF. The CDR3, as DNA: TGTGCTAGTGGCCTCGGGGGTGGTTACGAGCAGTACTTC.

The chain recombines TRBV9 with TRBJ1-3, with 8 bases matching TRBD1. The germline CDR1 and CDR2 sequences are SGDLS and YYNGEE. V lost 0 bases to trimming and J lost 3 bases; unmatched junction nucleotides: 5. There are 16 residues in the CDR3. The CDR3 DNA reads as TGTGCCAGCAGCGTAGTGTCAGGGGGCTTTGGAAACACCATATATTTT. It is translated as CASSVVSGGFGNTIYF.

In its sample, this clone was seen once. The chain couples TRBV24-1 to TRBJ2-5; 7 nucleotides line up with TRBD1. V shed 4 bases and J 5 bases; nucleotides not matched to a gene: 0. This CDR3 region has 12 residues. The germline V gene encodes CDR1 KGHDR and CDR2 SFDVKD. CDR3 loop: CATSEQGETQYF. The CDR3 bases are TGTGCCACCAGTGAACAGGGGGAGACCCAGTACTTC.

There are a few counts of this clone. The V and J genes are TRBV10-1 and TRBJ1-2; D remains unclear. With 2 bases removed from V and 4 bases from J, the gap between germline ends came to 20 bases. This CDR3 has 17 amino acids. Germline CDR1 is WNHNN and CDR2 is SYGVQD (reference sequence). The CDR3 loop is CASSEARGREGGYGYTF. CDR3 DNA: TGCGCCAGCAGTGAGGCTCGCGGTAGGGAGGGAGGCTATGGCTACACCTTC.

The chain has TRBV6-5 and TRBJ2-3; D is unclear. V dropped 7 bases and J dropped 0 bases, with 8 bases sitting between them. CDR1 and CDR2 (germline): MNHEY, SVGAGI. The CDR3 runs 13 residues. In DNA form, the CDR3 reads TGTGCCAGCAAACAACCTAGCACAGATACGCAGTATTTT. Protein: CASKQPSTDTQYF.